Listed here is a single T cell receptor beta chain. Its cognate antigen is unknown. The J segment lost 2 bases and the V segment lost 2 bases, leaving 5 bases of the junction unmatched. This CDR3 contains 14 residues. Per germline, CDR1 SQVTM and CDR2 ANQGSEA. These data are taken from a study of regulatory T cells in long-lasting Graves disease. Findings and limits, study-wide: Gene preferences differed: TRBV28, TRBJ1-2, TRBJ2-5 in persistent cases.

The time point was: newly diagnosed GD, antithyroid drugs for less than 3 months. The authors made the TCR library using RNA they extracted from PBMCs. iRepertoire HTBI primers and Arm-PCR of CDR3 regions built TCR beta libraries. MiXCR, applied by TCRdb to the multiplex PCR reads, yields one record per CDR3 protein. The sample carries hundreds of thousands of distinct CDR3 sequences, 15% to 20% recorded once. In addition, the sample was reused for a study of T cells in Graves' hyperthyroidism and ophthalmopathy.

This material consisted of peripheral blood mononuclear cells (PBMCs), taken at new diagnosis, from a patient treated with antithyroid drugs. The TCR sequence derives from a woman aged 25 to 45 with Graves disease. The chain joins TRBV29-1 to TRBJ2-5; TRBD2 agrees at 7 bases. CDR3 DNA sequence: TGCAGCGTTGAAAAGGGGACTACACAAGAGACCCAGTACTTC. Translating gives CSVEKGTTQETQYF.